This TCR beta chain was found in a study of blood T cells in healthy people across ages. The V end was cut by 2 bases, the J end by 6 bases, with 20 bases between. CDR1 SGHRS and CDR2 YFSETQ come from the germline V gene. This CDR3 is 17 amino acids long. A sample-barcoded 5' primer and a J-beta primer mix were used in a second PCR of about 7 to 12 cycles. One entry per CDR3 protein, called by TCRdb with MiXCR from the 5' RACE reads. This sample has around 1.7 million distinct CDR3 sequences, with 25% to 30% found just once. The material sequenced was blood. The origin of this receptor is a woman aged 25 to 45 in good health. The genes are TRBV5-1 and TRBJ2-2; a weak D match, TRBD2 (6 bases). Written as DNA, the CDR3 is TGCGCCAGCAGCTTAAATAGCGGTTTGACGGGCGCCGGGGAGCTGTTTTTT. Protein sequence: CASSLNSGLTGAGELFF.